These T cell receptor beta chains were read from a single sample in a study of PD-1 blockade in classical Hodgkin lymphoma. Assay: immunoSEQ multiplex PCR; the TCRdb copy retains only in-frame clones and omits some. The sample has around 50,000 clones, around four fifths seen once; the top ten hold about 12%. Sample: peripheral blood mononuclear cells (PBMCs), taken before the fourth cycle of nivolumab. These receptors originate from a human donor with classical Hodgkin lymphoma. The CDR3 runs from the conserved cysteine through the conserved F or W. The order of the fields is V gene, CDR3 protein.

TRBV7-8 CASSPSTALGYTF
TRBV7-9 CASSSGDRGYEQYF
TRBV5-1 CASSLGLTGTVQYF
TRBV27 CASSPRGDYSNQPQHF
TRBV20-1 CSASGTGELFF
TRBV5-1 CASSGPSYEQYF
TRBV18 CASSLTTPAPYGYTF
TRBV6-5 CASSYSSGGETQYF
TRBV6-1 CASSILAGAWNEQFF
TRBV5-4 CASSHLGGTSGGFPEQFF
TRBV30 CAWSVQGGIGNTIYF
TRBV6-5 CASSYTGGGKLFF
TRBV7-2 CASSLGLVISQYF
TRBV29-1 CSVPTRGGVHGYTF
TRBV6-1 CASSEESSYNEQFF
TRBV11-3 CASSSVPQETQYF
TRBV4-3 CASSRHRETNEKLFF
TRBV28 CASSLPTPGVYEQYF
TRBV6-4 CARMGLAGLEQFF
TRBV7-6 CASSLVSNKGDEQFF
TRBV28 CASSPRTSGSFGELFF
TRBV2 CASSEGYSNQPQHF
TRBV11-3 CASSFMTGEAFF
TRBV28 CASSPGGAGGSYEQYF
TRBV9 CASSVAGTDTQYF
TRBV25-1 CASKLFWAHRDGKFF
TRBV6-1 CASSEGPTDTQYF
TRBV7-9 CASSLSRGISSYEQYF
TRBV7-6 CASSSLLAGGSYEQYF
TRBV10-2 CASSFFRGSSYNEQFF
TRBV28 CASSLPTSGRYNEQFF
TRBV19 CASSKLPGQGALSSSGNTIYF
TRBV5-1 CASSSREGDSYNEQFF
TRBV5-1 CASSRAPPDHEQYF
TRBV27 CASSLTPRDYIQYF
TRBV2 CASRPHRGLQETQYF
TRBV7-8 CASSLDRQGYEQYF